These T cell receptor beta chains were read from a single sample in a study of blood T cell repertoires in COVID-19. The assay was immunoSEQ multiplex PCR, and TCRdb's table has in-frame clones only and misses some. The sample lists 70,000 to 95,000 clones, around four fifths seen once, with about 12% in the top ten. Sequenced material: peripheral blood. All receptors derive from a woman in her sixties or seventies with active or convalescent COVID-19. The CDR3 runs from the conserved cysteine through the conserved F or W. The D gene is left open where the match is weak. Size values are once, few and many counts, or a class for expanded clones, and some rows have none.

V	D	J	size	DNA	CDR3
TRBV5-1	-	TRBJ2-3	-	TGCGCCAGCAGACAGGAAGACAACACAGATACGCAGTATTTT	CASRQEDNTDTQYF
TRBV19	TRBD1	TRBJ2-6	-	TGTGCCAGTAGCAGGACAGGGAGCTCTGGGGCCAACGTCCTGACTTTC	CASSRTGSSGANVLTF
TRBV5-1	TRBD1	TRBJ1-4	-	TGCGCCAGCAGCTCGGGACAGACTAATGAAAAACTGTTTTTT	CASSSGQTNEKLFF
TRBV9	TRBD2	TRBJ2-5	-	TGTGCCAGCACAATCGGGCTAGCGGGTAACCAAGAGACCCAGTACTTC	CASTIGLAGNQETQYF
TRBV20-1	-	TRBJ1-2	-	TGCAGTGCTAGGGACAGTTTCGGCTACACCTTC	CSARDSFGYTF
TRBV5-4	TRBD1	TRBJ1-3	once	TGTGCCAGCAGCTCCGGACAGGGGGCGACTGGAAACACCATATATTTT	CASSSGQGATGNTIYF
TRBV7-2	-	TRBJ2-5	few	TGTGCCAGCAGCTGGAGGTTCCAAGAGACCCAGTACTTC	CASSWRFQETQYF
TRBV5-1	-	TRBJ2-1	-	TGCGCCAGCAGCTTGGTAGGACAGCCCTACAATGAGCAGTTCTTC	CASSLVGQPYNEQFF
TRBV2	-	TRBJ1-1	-	TGTGCCAGCACCCCCATGGGGGCGAACACTGAAGCTTTCTTT	CASTPMGANTEAFF
TRBV3-1/TRBV3-2	TRBD1	TRBJ1-2	-	TGTGCCAGCAGCCAGGCGACAGGGGGTTTCGGGGGCTACACCTTC	CASSQATGGFGGYTF
TRBV6-6	TRBD2	TRBJ2-5	-	TGTGCCAGCGCGGGCCGCGGGGGGCAAGAGACCCAGTACTTC	CASAGRGGQETQYF
TRBV7-2	TRBD1	TRBJ2-2	-	TGTGCCAGCAGCGCGCGGTTGGGACAGGGGGGGAACACCGGGGAGCTGTTTTTT	CASSARLGQGGNTGELFF
TRBV5-1	TRBD2	TRBJ2-1	-	TGCGCCAGCAGCTTGTCCCTTGGGCTAGCGGGTTCTCGTTACAATGAGCAGTTCTTC	CASSLSLGLAGSRYNEQFF
TRBV2	-	TRBJ2-2	-	TGTGCCAGCAGTGAACAGGACAGCACCGGGGAGCTGTTTTTT	CASSEQDSTGELFF
TRBV18	-	TRBJ2-2	-	TGTGCCAGCTCCCCCGCGGGCGGGGAGCTGTTTTTT	CASSPAGGELFF
TRBV2	TRBD1	TRBJ1-6	-	TGTGCCAGCCAGGACAGGGGGAATTCACCCCTCCACTTT	CASQDRGNSPLHF
TRBV3-1/TRBV3-2	TRBD1	TRBJ1-2	-	TGTGCCAGCAGCTCCCGGGACAGGATTAGGTATGGCTACACCTTC	CASSSRDRIRYGYTF
TRBV5-1	-	TRBJ2-7	-	TGCGCCAGCAGCTTCACCGGGTCGAGGGAGCAGTACTTC	CASSFTGSREQYF
TRBV5-1	TRBD1	TRBJ1-4	-	TGCGCCAGCAGCTTGGGGGACGGGACAGGGCATGAAAAACTGTTTTTT	CASSLGDGTGHEKLFF
TRBV5-1	-	TRBJ2-7	once	TGCGCCAGCAGCGGGGGGACAGCCGATACCTACGAGCAGTACTTC	CASSGGTADTYEQYF
TRBV2	TRBD1	TRBJ1-1	-	TGTGCCAGCATTATACAGGGGGCGGCCGCTGAAGCTTTCTTT	CASIIQGAAAEAFF
TRBV5-8	TRBD2	TRBJ2-3	-	TGTGCCAGCAGCTCCGCCGATCGGGGGGGACGTACAGATACGCAGTATTTT	CASSSADRGGRTDTQYF
TRBV28	-	TRBJ1-5	-	TGTGCCAGCAGTTTTCGGACAGTCAATCAGCCCCAGCATTTT	CASSFRTVNQPQHF
TRBV15	-	TRBJ2-3	-	TGTGCCACCAGCAGAGATCGGCCCAGCGTGGATACGCAGTATTTT	CATSRDRPSVDTQYF
TRBV4-1	TRBD1	TRBJ1-5	-	TGCGCCAGCAGCTATGACAGGGGTAATCAGCCCCAGCATTTT	CASSYDRGNQPQHF
TRBV14	-	TRBJ2-6	-	TGTGCCAGCAGCCAGCAGGGGTCTGGGGCCAACGTCCTGACTTTC	CASSQQGSGANVLTF
TRBV10-3	TRBD1	TRBJ1-2	-	TGTGCCATCACGACAGGGGTCGAAGCGGGCTACACCTTC	CAITTGVEAGYTF
TRBV18	-	TRBJ2-7	-	TGTGCCAGCTCACCGGGCCCCGCCAAACCAGAGCAGTACTTC	CASSPGPAKPEQYF
TRBV27	-	TRBJ2-2	-	TGTGCCAGCAGTCGAGACAGGTCCACCGGGGAGCTGTTTTTT	CASSRDRSTGELFF
TRBV6-4	TRBD2	TRBJ2-1	-	TGTGCCAGCAGTGCGACTAGCGATTACAATGAGCAGTTCTTC	CASSATSDYNEQFF
TRBV4-1	-	TRBJ1-2	few	TGCGCCAGCAGCCAAGGTACAGGGAATACCCTCTATGGCTACACCTTC	CASSQGTGNTLYGYTF
TRBV5-1	TRBD1	TRBJ2-3	-	TGCGCCAGCAGCGTAGGACAGGGCGGCACAGATACGCAGTATTTT	CASSVGQGGTDTQYF
TRBV6-6	TRBD1	TRBJ1-4	-	TGTGCCAGCAGCTCCACAGGGGGCCCTGATGAAAAACTGTTTTTT	CASSSTGGPDEKLFF
TRBV6-5	-	TRBJ2-5	-	TGTGCCAGCAGTCCCCGACTAGGGGAGACCCAGTACTTC	CASSPRLGETQYF
TRBV27	TRBD1	TRBJ2-3	-	TGTGCCAGCAGCCGACAGGGGAGCACAGATACGCAGTATTTT	CASSRQGSTDTQYF
TRBV7-2	TRBD1	TRBJ1-1	-	TGTGCCAGCAGCTTTGACAGGGGGAACACTGAAGCTTTCTTT	CASSFDRGNTEAFF
TRBV5-1	-	TRBJ2-6	-	TGCGCCAGCAGCTTGGGGTCAGGGCGCACTGGGGCCAACGTCCTGACTTTC	CASSLGSGRTGANVLTF
TRBV2	TRBD1	TRBJ1-1	-	TGTGCCAGCAGTACCACCCGCCACAGGACAGGGGTTTGGACTGAAGCTTTCTTT	CASSTTRHRTGVWTEAFF
TRBV5-4	-	TRBJ2-1	-	TGTGCCAGCAGCCGGGGGACCGATGAGCAGTTCTTC	CASSRGTDEQFF
TRBV7-9	-	TRBJ1-5	few	TGTGCCAGCAGCCCCGACACCGACGGGCCCCAGCATTTT	CASSPDTDGPQHF
TRBV25-1	-	TRBJ1-6	-	TGTGCCAGCAGTGCGGCGGGCGTCAATAATTCACCCCTCCACTTT	CASSAAGVNNSPLHF
TRBV27	TRBD1	TRBJ2-7	-	TGTGCCAGCAGGTCCCCCCCGGGACAGGGGCGTTACGAGCAGTACTTC	CASRSPPGQGRYEQYF
TRBV28	-	TRBJ1-2	once	TGTGCCAGCTACCAGGGGACACCGTATGGCTACACCTTC	CASYQGTPYGYTF